This entry lists 14 T cell receptor beta chains sequenced from one sample in a study of T cell responses to AZD1222 COVID-19 vaccine. The assay was immunoSEQ multiplex PCR, and TCRdb's table has in-frame clones only and misses some. The sample lists about 110,000 clones, approximately 91% seen once, with around 13% in the top ten. Here the sequenced sample was peripheral blood, taken on day 0 of MenACWY control vaccination. These receptors came from an adult in good health.

This clone turned up a few times. J is TRBJ2-1 and V is TRBV5-1, with a tentative D call TRBD2 (5 bases). The CDR3 runs to 15 residues. CDR1 and CDR2 (germline): SGHRS, YFSETQ. V lost 5 bases and J 9 bases, leaving 21 bases between the germline ends. The CDR3: CASRDGILNGGEQFF. CDR3 nucleotide sequence: TGCGCCAGCAGGGACGGGATCCTGAATGGTGGTGAGCAGTTCTTC.

The gene calls are TRBV6-5 and TRBJ2-1; 10 bases agree with TRBD2. CDR3 size: 13 residues. Germline V gives CDR1 MNHEY, CDR2 SVGAGI. V was pared by 2 bases and J by 11 bases, with 3 bases of the junction left unmatched. The CDR3 DNA is TGTGCCAGCAGTTACCCAACTAGCGGGAAGCAGTTCTTC. Its translation is CASSYPTSGKQFF.

This clone has more than one count but fewer than ten. The chain couples TRBV19 to TRBJ1-3, with TRBD1 as a possible D gene (5 bases). The CDR3 consists of 15 residues. Trimming removed 8 bases from V and 0 bases from J, with 14 bases in between. CDR1 and CDR2 (germline): LNHDA, SQIVND (reference sequence). In DNA form, the CDR3 reads TGTGCCAGTGGGAAACAGGTGGTCTCTGGAAACACCATATATTTT. Translating it yields CASGKQVVSGNTIYF.

The chain carries TRBV27 and TRBJ1-5; D not certain. Looked up from germline, CDR1 is MNHEY and CDR2 is SMNVEV (reference sequence). The V gene lost 2 bases and the J gene lost 7 bases, with 9 bases spanning the gap. The CDR3 has 13 amino acids. CDR3 nucleotides: TGTGCCAGCAGTTTAAATTTACGGCAGCCCCAGCATTTT. Its protein is CASSLNLRQPQHF.

J is TRBJ2-7 and V is TRBV19, with D tentatively TRBD1 or TRBD2 (5 bases each). The CDR3 is 13 amino acids. V dropped 7 bases and J dropped 3 bases, with 13 bases sitting between them. Per germline, CDR1 LNHDA and CDR2 SQIVND (reference sequence). CDR3 protein: CASTPIGGYEQYF. The DNA of the CDR3 is TGTGCCAGTACCCCCATTGGGGGCTACGAGCAGTACTTC.

The chain uses TRBV7-9 and TRBJ2-5; D perhaps matches TRBD1 (5 bases). The CDR3 consists of 15 residues. The germline CDR1 and CDR2 sequences are SEHNR and FQNEAQ (reference sequence). The V end was cut by 2 bases, the J end by 3 bases, with 13 bases between. In nucleotides, the CDR3 is TGTGCCAGCAGCTTATGGGCGACAGTTGAAGAGACCCAGTACTTC. It specifies CASSLWATVEETQYF.

The chain links TRBV2 to TRBJ2-2; TRBD2 matches at 8 bases. Germline CDR1 is SNHLY and CDR2 is FYNNEI. The V and J ends lost 4 bases and 2 bases, in that order; junction bases with no gene match: 6. This CDR3 has 16 residues. CDR3 loop: CASSALAGLNTGELFF. The CDR3 nucleotides read TGTGCCAGCAGTGCTCTAGCGGGCCTAAACACCGGGGAGCTGTTTTTT.

V and J are TRBV11-2 and TRBJ2-7; D not resolved. Germline loops: CDR1 SGHAT, CDR2 FQNNGV. Trimming removed 7 bases at V and 2 bases at J, with 12 bases between. This CDR3 has 13 residues. CDR3 nucleotides: TGTGCCAGCACCCCTGACGGAGCCTACGAGCAGTACTTC. This sequence encodes CASTPDGAYEQYF. Full variable domain (outside the CDR3, taken from reference TRBV11-2 and TRBJ2-7): EAGVAQSPRYKIIEKRQSVAFWCNPISGHATLYWYQQILGQGPKLLIQFQNNGVVDDSQLPKDRFSAERLKGVDSTLKIQPAKLEDSAVYLCASTPDGAYEQYFGPGTRLTVT.

The genes are TRBV6-6 and TRBJ1-4, with no clear D. This CDR3 is built from 16 residues. Germline loops: CDR1 MNHNY, CDR2 SVGAGI (reference sequence). V was trimmed by 2 bases and J by 8 bases, leaving 18 bases between them. The CDR3 loop reads CASSYVAGVGSEKLFF. CDR3 in DNA: TGTGCCAGCAGTTACGTGGCGGGAGTCGGGTCCGAAAAACTGTTTTTT.

This rearrangement joins TRBV9 to TRBJ2-2; 7 bases agree with TRBD1. This CDR3 contains 17 residues. Per the germline V gene, CDR1 is SGDLS and CDR2 is YYNGEE. Germline trimming cut 2 bases from V and 6 bases from J; bases unmatched to any gene: 13. The CDR3 is CASSVGQAPPRAGELFF. The CDR3 nucleotides read TGTGCCAGCAGCGTCGGACAGGCGCCCCCCCGAGCCGGGGAGCTGTTTTTT.

The rearrangement links TRBV5-8 to TRBJ2-6; 8 bases map to TRBD1. Trimming took 4 bases from V and 9 from J; bases not matched to a gene: 6. This CDR3 spans 14 amino acids. CDR1 SGHTS and CDR2 YDEGEE come from the germline V gene. CDR3 nucleotides: TGTGCCAGCAGCCACGGGACAGGAGGCAACGTCCTGACTTTC. This sequence encodes CASSHGTGGNVLTF. The complete variable domain, with remaining parts taken from reference TRBV5-8 and TRBJ2-6, reads EAGVTQSPTHLIKTRGQQATLRCSPISGHTSVYWYQQALGLGLQFLLWYDEGEERNRGNFPPRFSGRQFPNYSSELNVNALELEDSALYLCASSHGTGGNVLTFGAGSRLTVL.

This clone was detected only a few times. This chain joins TRBV4-3 and TRBJ2-7, with D perhaps TRBD1 (5 bases). CDR1 is LGHNA and CDR2 is YSLEER in the germline V gene. V was pared by 0 bases and J by 2 bases, with 8 bases between. The CDR3 has 14 residues. CDR3 residues: CASSQDQDTYEQYF. CDR3 coding DNA: TGCGCCAGCAGCCAAGATCAGGACACCTACGAGCAGTACTTC.

The rearrangement uses TRBV19 and TRBJ2-7; 7 bases match TRBD1. The CDR3 length is 14 residues. The germline V gene has CDR1 LNHDA and CDR2 SQIVND (reference sequence). Trimming took 7 bases from V and 5 from J; bases not matched to a gene: 11. CDR3 nucleotides: TGTGCCAGTATGAGCCTTGGGACAGCAGACGAGCAGTACTTC. Amino acids: CASMSLGTADEQYF. Full variable domain (remainder filled in from reference TRBV19 and TRBJ2-7): DGGITQSPKYLFRKEGQNVTLSCEQNLNHDAMYWYRQDPGQGLRLIYYSQIVNDFQKGDIAEGYSVSREKKESFPLTVTSAQKNPTAFYLCASMSLGTADEQYFGPGTRLTVT.

The chain couples TRBV5-1 to TRBJ2-3; 13 nucleotides align to TRBD2. V lost 6 bases to trimming and J lost 6 bases; unmatched junction nucleotides: 4. Germline V CDR1 and CDR2: SGHRS, YFSETQ. The CDR3 is 14 residues long. The CDR3 DNA is TGCGCCAGCACACTAGCGGGGGGGCCGGATACGCAGTATTTT. Translation gives CASTLAGGPDTQYF.